This T cell receptor (beta chain) emerged from a study of blood T cell repertoires in COVID-19. As for the study in general: Samples representing acute and convalescent COVID-19 were sourced from the United States, Italy and Spain. T cells, B-cell-depleted T cells, or PBMCs supplied cDNA or gDNA.

CDR1 and CDR2 from the germline V gene are LGHNA and YSLEER. The CDR3 runs to 16 residues. The ends lost 3 bases at V and 7 bases at J; junction bases unmatched: 9. Seattle participants joined during active infection and were tracked over time. Under the authors' procedure: Scientists estimated how many nucleated cells there were by amplifying reference gene primers. Clones were sequenced by immunoSEQ multiplex PCR, and TCRdb holds only the in-frame ones, with some missing. V and J calls and clone size follow that table, whereas D and trimming were derived from the DNA. The sample has under 400,000 clones; 87% are singletons.

This chain uses TRBV4-3 with TRBJ2-1; 10 bases line up with TRBD1. Material for sequencing was peripheral blood. This TCR came from a woman in her 30s with COVID-19, enrolled during active disease. In DNA form, the CDR3 reads TGCGCCAGCAGCCACAACCCGGGACAGGGGATGAATGAGCAGTTCTTC. The encoded protein is CASSHNPGQGMNEQFF.